Included here is one TCR beta chain sequence, with context. Its target antigen remains unknown. The data stem from a study of monozygotic twins with inflammatory bowel disease (dated by TCRdb to the late 2010s). About the study as a whole: The complete study included 30 or so monozygotic twin pairs: 19 IBD-discordant Danish pairs and nine German pairs, of which four were IBD-concordant and five were IBD-discordant. The search for disease-associated traits relied mainly on comparing IBD patients with their genetically identical healthy co-twins within discordant pairs. Each individual had, on average, about 151 000 unique TCRalpha sequences and 181 000 unique TCRbeta sequences available for analysis. General findings and caveats noted by the study authors: The results gave no support for a single strong signal or clonotype linked to IBD. Measured by the inverse Simpson index, TCRbeta repertoire diversity was lower in IBD patients than in their healthy co-twins. Because patients received different immunosuppressive treatments, the repertoires may have picked up extra background noise and variability between individuals. Compared with healthy twins, IBD patients shared fewer clonotypes with other individuals, and the difference was most pronounced in patients with signs of disease activity. Different T cell subtypes could not be distinguished in the analysis. Concordant and discordant twins showed no difference in repertoire similarity, possibly because of limited statistical power.

From each donor, a roughly 2.5 ml peripheral blood sample was collected into PAXgene tubes and stored at -80 degrees C. Without T cell sorting, total RNA was isolated from whole blood using the PAXgene blood miRNA kit on an automated QIAcube. Deep TCRalpha and TCRbeta repertoire profiling with unique molecular barcoding was performed on peripheral blood of monozygotic twin pairs concordant or discordant for inflammatory bowel disease. For every twin pair, smoking habits were documented, and each individual was categorised as a current, former or never smoker. CDR1 and CDR2, looked up from the germline V gene (reference sequence), are MNHNY and SVGAGI. The CDR3 measures 11 amino acids from cysteine to phenylalanine. The record lacks a DNA sequence. Library prep was done by 5' RACE. Preparation of each TCR library used 3,500 to 4,500 ng of total RNA. For each sample, cDNA synthesis was carried out in eight separate reactions using SMARTScribe reverse transcriptase. During cDNA synthesis, template switching introduced unique molecular identifiers that contained a 6-nucleotide sample barcode. TCRalpha and TCRbeta cDNA was amplified in two nested PCRs of around 15 and 10 cycles, and bead purification was carried out after each PCR. Before amplification, the cDNA was both treated with uracil DNA-glycosylase and purified with the QIAquick PCR purification kit. The second PCR added Illumina TruSeq-compatible adapters along with sample-specific barcodes. TapeStation and Qubit were used to check library quality and concentration, and 4 to 6 ng of each library went into the pool. Pooled libraries were sequenced on an Illumina HiSeq2500 single-index Rapid Run with 2 x 100 bp reads and custom sequencing primers. On the study's bioinformatics: MiGEC version 1.2.6 was used for UMI-based consensus assembly, which corrected PCR and sequencing errors. V(D)J alignment, clonotype assembly and CDR3 extraction were performed with MiXCR version 2.1.1. To normalise gene usage, clonotype sharing and MAIT/NKT TCR abundance, the top 1000, 10 000 and 20 000 clonotypes in each sample were analysed. Diversity was computed as the inverse Simpson index with the vegan R package after downsampling to 27 000 UMIs. Statistical testing used paired Mann-Whitney U tests on the discordant twin pairs and applied Benjamini-Hochberg correction for multiple testing. The reads underwent TCRdb reprocessing, giving one record for each CDR3 protein sequence and no DNA. V and J calls and clone size were set by TCRdb, not the authors. The table of this sample itemizes 330,000 or so distinct CDR3 sequences. The top ten clonotypes cover over 2% of the sample.

The TCR originated in a human donor with ulcerative colitis or Crohn's disease, or a healthy co-twin of an affected twin (not recorded which). The sample consisted of blood. The rearranged chain carries TRBV6-6 and TRBJ2-5; no DNA is available, so the TRBD2 call from TCRdb remains unchecked. The CDR3 protein is CASTLEETQYF.